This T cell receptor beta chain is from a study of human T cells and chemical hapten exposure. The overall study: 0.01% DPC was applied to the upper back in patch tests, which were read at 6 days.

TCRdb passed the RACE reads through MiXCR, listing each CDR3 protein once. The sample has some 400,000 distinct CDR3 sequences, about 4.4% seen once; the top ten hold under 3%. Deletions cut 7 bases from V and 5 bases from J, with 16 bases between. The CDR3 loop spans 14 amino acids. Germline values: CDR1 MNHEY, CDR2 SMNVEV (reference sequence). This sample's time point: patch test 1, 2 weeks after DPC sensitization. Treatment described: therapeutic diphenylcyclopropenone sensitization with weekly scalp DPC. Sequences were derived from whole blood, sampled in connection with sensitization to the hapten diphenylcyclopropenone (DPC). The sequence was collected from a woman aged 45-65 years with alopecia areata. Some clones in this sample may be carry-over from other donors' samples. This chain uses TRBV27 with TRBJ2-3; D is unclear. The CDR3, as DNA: TGTGCCAGCATTGGAGACTCGAGAATAGATACGCAGTATTTT. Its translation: CASIGDSRIDTQYF.